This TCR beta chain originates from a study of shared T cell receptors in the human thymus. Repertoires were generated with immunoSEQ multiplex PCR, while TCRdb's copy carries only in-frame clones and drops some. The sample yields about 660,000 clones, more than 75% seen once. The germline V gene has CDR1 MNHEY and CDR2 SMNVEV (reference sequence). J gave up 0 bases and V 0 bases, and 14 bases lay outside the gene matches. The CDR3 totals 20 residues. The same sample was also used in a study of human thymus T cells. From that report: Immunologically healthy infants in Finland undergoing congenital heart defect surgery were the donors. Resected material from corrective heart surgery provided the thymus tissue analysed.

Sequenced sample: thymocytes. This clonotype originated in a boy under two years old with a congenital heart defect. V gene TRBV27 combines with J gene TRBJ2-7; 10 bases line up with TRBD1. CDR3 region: CASSLSIGTGDRGPSYEQYF. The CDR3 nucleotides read TGTGCCAGCAGTTTATCGATCGGGACAGGGGACCGCGGGCCCTCCTACGAGCAGTACTTC.